Sequencing of this T cell receptor beta chain was carried out in a study of type 1 and type 2 diabetes patients. The PCR template was genomic DNA. Amplification of the beta chain CDR3 used 30 forward and 13 reverse multiplex primers. Each CDR3 protein is one row after TCRdb ran MiXCR on the multiplex PCR reads. The repertoire holds a few hundred thousand distinct CDR3 sequences, with around 47% as singletons. Study observations and caveats: Some T1D-only expanded clones might appear in more T2D or control samples.

Details on this clonotype: As yet, its antigen is unknown.

The receptor was isolated from a man aged 18 to 29 with type 2 diabetes. Sequenced: peripheral blood mononuclear cells (PBMCs).

CDR3 coding DNA: TGTGCCAGCAGCTTAGTCGCGTACTCGGCTAGCGGTTCAGATACGCAGTATTTT. Amino acid sequence: CASSLVAYSASGSDTQYF. This sequence joins TRBV7-9 and TRBJ2-3, with 7 nucleotides matching TRBD2. Trimming at V came to 1 base and at J to 4 bases, leaving 14 bases not matched to a gene. CDR3 length equals 18 residues. The germline V gene has CDR1 SEHNR and CDR2 FQNEAQ (reference sequence). The whole variable domain, remainder taken from reference TRBV7-9 and TRBJ2-3, is DTGVSQNPRHKITKRGQNVTFRCDPISEHNRLYWYRQTLGQGPEFLTYFQNEAQLEKSRLLSDRFSAERPKGSFSTLEIQRTEQGDSAMYLCASSLVAYSASGSDTQYFGPGTRLTVL.